This T cell receptor (beta chain) was documented in a study of blood T cells in healthy people across ages (dated by TCRdb to the mid-2010s). About the full investigation: In model experiments, template switching captured roughly one uniquely barcoded TCR beta cDNA molecule for every two T cells. To avoid experimental bias, donors of different ages were distributed randomly across sequencing lanes. To track age-related changes in TCR beta repertoire diversity, the study relied on deep sequencing normalized with unique cDNA molecular identifiers. Four age groups were formed from the donors: young (average roughly 15 years), middle-aged (around 41), aged (about 68) and long-lived (less than 85). Using the same blood draw, the study looked at two additional independent replicas of 1 million unique cDNA reads for two donors, one aged 18 to 30 and the other aged 80 or older.

General conclusions and limits of the study: Compared with the aged group, more naive CD4+ T cells, fewer expanded clones and increased TCR diversity were shown by the long-lived group, suggesting age selection. Estimates of total diversity based on one million sequenced T cells were regarded as lower bounds and as underestimates. The CMV infection status of donors was not known, potentially confounding age-related changes in expanded clonotypes. The percentage of naive T cells measured by flow cytometry correlated strongly with observed TCR beta diversity. Bulk unsorted PBMC profiling prevented conclusive comparison of naive and antigen-experienced compartments. Observed TCR beta diversity per million T cells fell roughly linearly with age, and a significant reduction was already apparent by age roughly 40.

This clonotype was observed many times. Its antigen has not been determined. The record has no base qualities; no much larger clone is one base away. Clipping removes 3 bases from V and 1 base from J, with 6 as the unmatched junction base count. CDR1 and CDR2 were assigned from the germline V gene as SGDLS and YYNGEE. The CDR3 sequence holds 17 residues, the cysteine and phenylalanine included. Of all the DNA, just the CDR3 is kept, 51 bases in frame from base 1. The method behind the library was 5' RACE. TCRdb shows the sequencer as Illumina HiSeq 2500. A second PCR of roughly 6 to 12 cycles was run with a J-beta primer mix and a sample-barcoded 5' primer. Each TCR beta cDNA molecule received a unique molecular identifier from a template-switch 5' adaptor carrying 12 random nucleotides. Each sample yielded at least 3 million CDR3-containing paired-end reads. All of the RNA was converted into first-strand cDNA using the Mint cDNA synthesis kit, with a TRBC-specific oligonucleotide serving as the primer. Following uracil-DNA glycosylase treatment, a first 18-cycle PCR with universal primers M1SS and BC2_uni_R was performed on all cDNA. Under the source paper's analysis protocol: Each sample was normalized by randomly selecting 1 million high-quality reads, each carrying a distinct molecular identifier. Reads with shared molecular identifiers were discarded instead of being binned into consensus sequences. MiTCR, run with a Q25 quality threshold and the strictest error-elimination algorithm, handled CDR3 identification, clonotype clustering and error correction. A nonparametric unseen species model with Euler transformation was used to estimate lower-bound total TCR beta diversity. The public reads were run again by TCRdb, first through fastp at Q25 and then through MiXCR, and only productive beta chains were kept. Entries are consolidated by CDR3 protein sequence, retaining the most common genes and DNA. In this record, the V and J calls reflect TCRdb's handling and not the investigators' own analysis. This sample is represented by hundreds of thousands of distinct CDR3 sequences; over 40% of them were singletons. The biggest ten clones account for less than 15% of the sample.

Donors were a few dozen systemically healthy Caucasian individuals from Russia aged roughly 6 to 95 years. Each donor gave 8 to 10 milliliters of peripheral blood, drawn into EDTA-treated Vacutainer tubes. Ficoll-Paque density-gradient centrifugation was used to isolate PBMCs, with at least 6 million obtained per sample. Total RNA, at least 5 micrograms per sample, was extracted from PBMCs with Trizol reagent. For every donor, flow cytometry on a PBMC aliquot measured the percentage of naive CD45RAhigh/CD27high T cells. The sequenced sample consisted of blood. The chain links TRBV9 with TRBJ2-1, and TRBD2 aligns with 11 junction nucleotides. This TCR came from a woman over 75 in good health. DNA sequence: TGTGCCAGCAGCGCGCCGCGGACTAGCGGGTCCTACAATGAGCAGTTCTTC. Translated, this is CASSAPRTSGSYNEQFF. The variable domain in full, with residues beyond the CDR3 obtained from the reference TRBV9 and TRBJ2-1 genes, is DSGVTQTPKHLITATGQRVTLRCSPRSGDLSVYWYQQSLDQGLQFLIQYYNGEERAKGNILERFSAQQFPDLHSELNLSSLELGDSALYFCASSAPRTSGSYNEQFFGPGTRLTVL.